What follows is one TCR beta chain and its context. The V gene lost 7 bases and the J gene lost 2 bases, with 4 bases spanning the gap. Germline CDR1 reads KGHDR; CDR2 reads SFDVKD. The CDR3 extends over 12 amino acids. The data were obtained in a study of blood T cell repertoires in COVID-19. In the study overall: Collection of acute and convalescent COVID-19 samples took place in the United States, Italy and Spain.

Clinical history as reported by participants underpinned cohort assignment. In the original workflow: Estimation of nucleated cell counts was performed using reference gene primer amplification. Generated by immunoSEQ multiplex PCR, the TCRdb table keeps only in-frame clones and is missing some. The V and J calls and clone size are taken from that table; D and trimming were inferred from the DNA. The data show under 200,000 clones, under 90% seen once. The chain has TRBV24-1 and TRBJ2-2; no clear D gene. The sequence was collected from a woman in her fifties or sixties who had recovered from COVID-19. Sequencing was done on a sample of PBMCs or T cells enriched from blood (not recorded which). As DNA, the CDR3 is TGTGCCACCAGCGTCAACACCGGGGAGCTGTTTTTT. Its translation: CATSVNTGELFF.